Following are 15 T cell receptor beta chains from one sample sequenced in a study of CD8+ T cells in alopecia areata. RNA extraction and reverse transcription yielded cDNA as sequencing template. Clones were read by immunoSEQ multiplex PCR, and TCRdb kept only the in-frame ones, dropping some. The sample holds more than 150,000 clones; approximately 50% are singletons and the top ten take around 9.1%. Treatment of the sample: oral pan-JAK inhibitor, 5-10 mg twice daily. Material: CD8+ T cells sorted from blood, obtained at week 52, from a patient treated with tofacitinib. All receptors derive from a human donor with alopecia areata.

The rearrangement joins TRBV27 to TRBJ1-6, with D possibly being TRBD1 (6 bases). The CDR3 has 16 residues. Germline V CDR1 and CDR2: MNHEY, SMNVEV (reference sequence). The V end lost 3 bases, the J end lost 3 bases, and 12 bases lay between the germline ends. This CDR3 reads CASSFRGTLYNSPLHF. In DNA form, the CDR3 reads TGTGCCAGCAGTTTCAGGGGAACACTCTATAATTCACCCCTCCACTTT.

The J gene is TRBJ2-3, the V gene TRBV7-8, with 12 bases matching TRBD2. Germline CDR1 is SGHVS and CDR2 is FQNEAQ. This CDR3 contains 16 residues. The trim removed 5 bases at V and 2 bases at J, leaving 5 bases unmatched. In nucleotides, the CDR3 is TGTGCCAGCAGCCTCGGACTAGCGGGGAACACAGATACGCAGTATTTT. The encoded protein is CASSLGLAGNTDTQYF. Supplemented by reference TRBV7-8 and TRBJ2-3, the full variable domain reads GAGVSQSPRYKVAKRGQDVALRCDPISGHVSLFWYQQALGQGPEFLTYFQNEAQLDKSGLPSDRFFAERPEGSVSTLKIQRTQQEDSAVYLCASSLGLAGNTDTQYFGPGTRLTVL.

The V call is TRBV2, the J call TRBJ1-1, with 9 nucleotides matching TRBD1. CDR1 SNHLY and CDR2 FYNNEI come from the germline V gene. V lost 10 bases and J lost 4; bases outside the gene matches: 13. This CDR3 is built from 15 residues. In DNA form, the CDR3 reads TGTGCCACCAAACGAGTAGAACAGGGGGCCACTGAAGCTTTCTTT. This encodes CATKRVEQGATEAFF.

The genes are TRBV4-1 and TRBJ1-2; possible D gene TRBD1, 5 bases. V dropped 0 bases and J dropped 1 base, with 15 bases sitting between them. The CDR3 spans 17 residues. Germline V lookup: CDR1 MGHRA, CDR2 YSYEKL. This chain's CDR3 is CASSQDGSGAVNYGYTF. The CDR3 DNA is TGCGCCAGCAGCCAAGATGGAAGTGGGGCCGTTAACTATGGCTACACCTTC.

This clone was counted between two and nine times. V and J are TRBV11-2 and TRBJ2-1; 11 nucleotides match TRBD2. Per germline, CDR1 SGHAT and CDR2 FQNNGV. The CDR3 sequence is 16 residues long. J lost 8 bases, V lost 3 bases, and 9 bases had no gene match. Here the CDR3 reads CASSFSGGGLHDEQFF. CDR3 sequence (DNA): TGTGCCAGCAGCTTTAGCGGGGGGGGCCTTCACGATGAGCAGTTCTTC.

This clone has just a few counts. The chain combines TRBV4-2 with TRBJ2-1; D not certain. Germline lookup yields CDR1 LGHNA and CDR2 YNFKEQ. Trimming stripped 2 bases from V and 7 bases from J, with 12 bases between. This CDR3 region has 14 residues. DNA for the CDR3: TGTGCCAGCAGCCAACCTTCCAAAGGGAATGAGCAGTTCTTC. This gives the protein CASSQPSKGNEQFF.

There are a few counts of this clone. The genes are TRBV6-5 and TRBJ2-2, with TRBD2 as a possible D gene (5 bases). Deletions cut 6 bases from V and 6 bases from J, with 8 bases between. The CDR3 has 12 amino acids. In germline, CDR1 is MNHEY, CDR2 SVGAGI. The CDR3 bases are TGTGCCAGCAGGGGAGTGGCCGGGGAGCTGTTTTTT. Protein sequence: CASRGVAGELFF.

V gene TRBV6-6 combines with J gene TRBJ1-4; TRBD1 matches 7 bases. CDR1 and CDR2 (germline): MNHNY, SVGAGI (reference sequence). Losses at the gene ends were 0 bases for V and 8 bases for J; bases not matched to a gene: 6. The CDR3 sequence is 15 residues long. CDR3 DNA sequence: TGTGCCAGCAGTTACTCACAGGGGTTAGACGAAAAACTGTTTTTT. This encodes CASSYSQGLDEKLFF.

The chain is built from TRBV13 and TRBJ2-7; no definite D call. In germline, CDR1 is PRHDT, CDR2 FYEKMQ (reference sequence). Trimming pared 4 bases from V and 5 bases from J, leaving 15 bases between. The CDR3 loop spans 14 amino acids. CDR3 residues: CASSSYSLGDEQYF. In nucleotides, the CDR3 is TGTGCCAGCAGCTCGTATAGCCTAGGCGACGAGCAGTACTTC.

This rearrangement joins TRBV6-5 to TRBJ2-1; D might be TRBD1 or TRBD2, each matching 5 bases. This CDR3 has 15 amino acids. The V gene lost 0 bases and the J gene lost 0 bases, with 6 bases spanning the gap. Germline CDR1 MNHEY, CDR2 SVGAGI. CDR3 coding DNA: TGTGCCAGCAGTTACTCGGGGGACTCCTACAATGAGCAGTTCTTC. Protein: CASSYSGDSYNEQFF.

The V call is TRBV27, the J call TRBJ1-1; possibly TRBD1 for D (6 bases). V lost 3 bases and J 0 bases, leaving 8 bases between the germline ends. Germline lookup yields CDR1 MNHEY and CDR2 SMNVEV (reference sequence). The length of the CDR3 is 14 residues. As DNA, the CDR3 is TGTGCCAGCAGTTTGTACAGGGTGAACACTGAAGCTTTCTTT. It is translated as CASSLYRVNTEAFF.

The chain carries TRBV2 and TRBJ1-1, with D unresolved. There are 13 residues in the CDR3. The V end lost 7 bases, the J end lost 0 bases, and 9 bases lay between the germline ends. Germline lookup yields CDR1 SNHLY and CDR2 FYNNEI. The CDR3 loop reads CASNSQLNTEAFF. The CDR3 DNA is TGTGCCAGCAATTCACAGTTGAACACTGAAGCTTTCTTT.

This clone has only a few counts. V usage is TRBV23-1 and J usage is TRBJ2-3; D uncertain. TRBV23-1 is an ORF, with its function uncertain. The CDR3 covers 11 residues. V was cut by 9 bases and J by 1 base, with 5 bases left in between. CDR3 sequence reads: CASRGTDTQYF. CDR3 DNA: TGCGCCAGTAGGGGCACAGATACGCAGTATTTT.

The CDR3 here is CAWSYRVPSSGELFF. CDR3 in DNA: TGTGCCTGGAGTTACAGGGTCCCCTCCTCCGGGGAGCTGTTTTTT. This chain connects TRBV30 to TRBJ2-2, with a possible D match to TRBD1 (6 bases). The V and J ends lost 2 bases and 6 bases respectively, with 16 bases between them. This CDR3 has 15 amino acids. Germline loops: CDR1 GTSNPN, CDR2 SVGIG (reference sequence). The variable domain in full, with the rest retrieved from reference TRBV30 and TRBJ2-2, is SQTIHQWPATLVQPVGSPLSLECTVEGTSNPNLYWYRQAAGRGLQLLFYSVGIGQISSEVPQNLSASRPQDRQFILSSKKLLLSDSGFYLCAWSYRVPSSGELFFGEGSRLTVL.

The gene calls are TRBV13 and TRBJ1-2; D is ambiguous. Germline CDR1 reads PRHDT; CDR2 reads FYEKMQ (reference sequence). The CDR3 is 16 amino acids. V lost 0 bases and J lost 6, with 17 bases in between. The CDR3 DNA reads as TGTGCCAGCAGCTTAGGTCTCCAGAGAGGTACAAATGGCTACACCTTC. This sequence encodes CASSLGLQRGTNGYTF. The variable domain in full, with the rest retrieved from reference TRBV13 and TRBJ1-2, is AAGVIQSPRHLIKEKRETATLKCYPIPRHDTVYWYQQGPGQDPQFLISFYEKMQSDKGSIPDRFSAQQFSDYHSELNMSSLELGDSALYFCASSLGLQRGTNGYTFGSGTRLTVV.